This TCR beta chain was identified during a study of tumor-infiltrating lymphocytes in primary liver carcinoma. Study-level information: Stage T1-T3 N0M0 tumors measured about 4.2 to 10 cm at most.

CDR1 and CDR2 (germline): SGHAT, FQNNGV. This CDR3 contains 15 residues. The ends were cut back, 0 bases at V and 8 bases at J, with 11 bases in the middle. The input was roughly 0.5 ug total RNA; TCR beta cDNA was made from it with a constant-region primer. Sequencing libraries for TCR beta derived from three nested multiplex PCR rounds that used slightly modified ARM-PCR. PCR rounds one and two used TRBV1-TRBV30 forward primers with a C-beta reverse primer for around 9 cycles each. Each CDR3 protein gets one entry after TCRdb re-called the multiplex PCR reads with MiXCR. The sample carries some 100,000 distinct CDR3 sequences, around 73% recorded once. In this sample, this clonotype turned up a few times. Its antigen is undetermined. Broader study findings: Only about 8-25% of top clones were detected in each of the five tumor regions. Tumor-adjacent and tumor-blood pairs displayed less overlap than did pairs of tumor regions.

Unsorted bulk tissue (roughly 19-31 mg) underwent RNA and DNA co-extraction. Uniformly, tumor samples exhibited a viable tumor cell fraction exceeding 80%. The sample comprised liver tumor tissue from sampling region 2. This sample's subset: tumor region T2, inferior pole. The genes are TRBV11-2 and TRBJ1-6, with D maybe TRBD1 (5 bases). This receptor was identified in a woman aged 60-75 years with primary liver carcinoma and hepatitis B virus infection. The CDR3 DNA follows: TGTGCCAGCAGCTTAGATCCTGGGGACGATTCACCCCTCCACTTT. Protein sequence: CASSLDPGDDSPLHF.